This is a list of T cell receptor beta chains from one sample in a study of PD-L1 blockade in urothelial cancer. Assay: immunoSEQ multiplex PCR; the TCRdb copy retains only in-frame clones and omits some. The table shows tens of thousands of clones, with more than 70% occurring only once. The input for sequencing was PBMCs, taken around atezolizumab (anti-PD-L1) treatment. The receptors stem from a man over 45 with urothelial cancer. Each CDR3 is given with its conserved first and last residue. A D gene is named only where the DNA matches it firmly. Rows may omit the clone size; those that give it use once, few, many or a size class.

CDR3nt: TGTGCCAGCAGCTTGGCCAGGCTAGCCAAAAACATTCAGTACTTC
CDR3aa: CASSLARLAKNIQYF
v_gene: TRBV5-6
j_gene: TRBJ2-4
abundance: .
d_gene: .

CDR3nt: TGTGCCAGTAGCGACAGGGAAAGGTCACCCCTCCACTTT
CDR3aa: CASSDRERSPLHF
v_gene: TRBV19
j_gene: TRBJ1-6
abundance: .
d_gene: TRBD1

CDR3nt: TGTGCCAGCAGCTTGGATTTAGGGGGCAATGAGCAGTTCTTC
CDR3aa: CASSLDLGGNEQFF
v_gene: TRBV5-8
j_gene: TRBJ2-1
abundance: .
d_gene: .

CDR3nt: TGTGCCAGCAGCAACAGACAGGGCTACGAGCAGTACTTC
CDR3aa: CASSNRQGYEQYF
v_gene: TRBV7-2
j_gene: TRBJ2-7
abundance: .
d_gene: TRBD1

CDR3nt: TGCGCCAGCAGTCGGTCTCCAGGGGGTCAGCCCCAGCATTTT
CDR3aa: CASSRSPGGQPQHF
v_gene: TRBV23-1
j_gene: TRBJ1-5
abundance: .
d_gene: TRBD1

CDR3nt: TGTGCCAGCAGCGCGCGGGGCAGGGGGGACTATGGCTACACCTTC
CDR3aa: CASSARGRGDYGYTF
v_gene: TRBV9
j_gene: TRBJ1-2
abundance: .
d_gene: TRBD1

CDR3nt: TGTGCCAGCAGCGGGACTTTCTCCTACAATGAGCAGTTCTTC
CDR3aa: CASSGTFSYNEQFF
v_gene: TRBV7-9
j_gene: TRBJ2-1
abundance: .
d_gene: .

CDR3nt: TGCGCCAGCAGCTTGGTGGTACAGCCCTACGAGCAGTACTTC
CDR3aa: CASSLVVQPYEQYF
v_gene: TRBV5-1
j_gene: TRBJ2-7
abundance: .
d_gene: .

CDR3nt: TGTGCCACCAGCAGGTCCCGGGACAGGGGCGTCAACTATGGCTACACCTTC
CDR3aa: CATSRSRDRGVNYGYTF
v_gene: TRBV15
j_gene: TRBJ1-2
abundance: .
d_gene: TRBD1

CDR3nt: TGTGCCAGCAGCTTGCCCGGGACAGGGGCGTACGAGCAGTACTTC
CDR3aa: CASSLPGTGAYEQYF
v_gene: TRBV5-4
j_gene: TRBJ2-7
abundance: once
d_gene: TRBD1

CDR3nt: TGTGCCAGCAGCCCAGTTGGTTCTAGCGGGAACAATGAGCAGTTCTTC
CDR3aa: CASSPVGSSGNNEQFF
v_gene: TRBV7-8
j_gene: TRBJ2-1
abundance: .
d_gene: TRBD2

CDR3nt: TGCGCCAGCAGCCAAGACGGTGCTGGAGTGGAGACCCAGTACTTC
CDR3aa: CASSQDGAGVETQYF
v_gene: TRBV4-1
j_gene: TRBJ2-5
abundance: .
d_gene: .

CDR3nt: TGTGCCAGCATCGAACGGGGGTCCGCCTATGGCTACACCTTC
CDR3aa: CASIERGSAYGYTF
v_gene: TRBV2
j_gene: TRBJ1-2
abundance: .
d_gene: .

CDR3nt: TGTGCCAGTAGCGACAGGGGGCTAAGCAATCAGCCCCAGCATTTT
CDR3aa: CASSDRGLSNQPQHF
v_gene: TRBV19
j_gene: TRBJ1-5
abundance: .
d_gene: TRBD1

CDR3nt: TGTGCCAGCACCGAGGGGACATCAGTCTACGAGCAGTACTTC
CDR3aa: CASTEGTSVYEQYF
v_gene: TRBV6-6
j_gene: TRBJ2-7
abundance: .
d_gene: .

CDR3nt: TGTGCCAGCAGCTCTGGACAGGGGGCTTTGTGGGCCAACGTCCTGACTTTC
CDR3aa: CASSSGQGALWANVLTF
v_gene: TRBV28
j_gene: TRBJ2-6
abundance: .
d_gene: TRBD1

CDR3nt: TGTGCCAGCAGTTACGGGGCTCACTATGGCTACACCTTC
CDR3aa: CASSYGAHYGYTF
v_gene: TRBV6-5
j_gene: TRBJ1-2
abundance: .
d_gene: .

CDR3nt: TGTGCCGGGGGGACTAGCGAAGAGACCCAGTACTTC
CDR3aa: CAGGTSEETQYF
v_gene: TRBV10-3
j_gene: TRBJ2-5
abundance: .
d_gene: TRBD2

CDR3nt: TGTGCCAGCAGCTATAATTCACAGGGGTATGGCAATCAGCCCCAGCATTTT
CDR3aa: CASSYNSQGYGNQPQHF
v_gene: TRBV7-2
j_gene: TRBJ1-5
abundance: .
d_gene: TRBD1

CDR3nt: TGTGCCAGCAGCATCGGGGCTAGCGGGAGGAATGAGCAGTTCTTC
CDR3aa: CASSIGASGRNEQFF
v_gene: TRBV28
j_gene: TRBJ2-1
abundance: .
d_gene: TRBD2

CDR3nt: TGTGCCAGCAGTCCCGACAGGGCCTTGGGGCAGCCCCAGCATTTT
CDR3aa: CASSPDRALGQPQHF
v_gene: TRBV6-5
j_gene: TRBJ1-5
abundance: .
d_gene: TRBD1

CDR3nt: TGTGCCAGCAGCTTGGGTCCAGGACAGGGATCCTACGAGCAGTACTTC
CDR3aa: CASSLGPGQGSYEQYF
v_gene: TRBV5-5
j_gene: TRBJ2-7
abundance: once
d_gene: TRBD1

CDR3nt: TGTGCCAGCAGCTTAGAGCTAGGTGAAGCTTTCTTT
CDR3aa: CASSLELGEAFF
v_gene: TRBV11-1
j_gene: TRBJ1-1
abundance: .
d_gene: .

CDR3nt: TGTGCCAGCAGTGACAGGGACCGTCAGCCCCAGCATTTT
CDR3aa: CASSDRDRQPQHF
v_gene: TRBV6-6
j_gene: TRBJ1-5
abundance: .
d_gene: TRBD1

CDR3nt: TGTGCCAGCAGCCAGGGGGGGACTAGCGGGATCGTGATACAAGGGGATTTT
CDR3aa: CASSQGGTSGIVIQGDF
v_gene: TRBV5-4
j_gene: TRBJ2-3
abundance: .
d_gene: TRBD2

CDR3nt: TGTGCCAGCAGGCGAGGGGGTTTAGATGAAAAACTGTTTTTT
CDR3aa: CASRRGGLDEKLFF
v_gene: TRBV28
j_gene: TRBJ1-4
abundance: .
d_gene: .

CDR3nt: TGTGCCAGCAGCTCCTACAGGGATGGCACAGATACGCAGTATTTT
CDR3aa: CASSSYRDGTDTQYF
v_gene: TRBV11-2
j_gene: TRBJ2-3
abundance: .
d_gene: .

CDR3nt: TGTGCCAGCAGCTTAGTCCGGGAGGGCTCTTACGAGCAGTACTTC
CDR3aa: CASSLVREGSYEQYF
v_gene: TRBV7-9
j_gene: TRBJ2-7
abundance: .
d_gene: TRBD2

CDR3nt: TGTGCCAGTAATTCGAAGAGCGGCGGCCCTTCCGTTTCAGATACGCAGTATTTT
CDR3aa: CASNSKSGGPSVSDTQYF
v_gene: TRBV19
j_gene: TRBJ2-3
abundance: .
d_gene: .

CDR3nt: TGTGCCAGCAGCTCCAACAAAAACACTGAAGCTTTCTTT
CDR3aa: CASSSNKNTEAFF
v_gene: TRBV7-6
j_gene: TRBJ1-1
abundance: .
d_gene: .

CDR3nt: TGTGCCAGCAGTTACGCAGGGCGCGGCAATTCACCCCTCCACTTT
CDR3aa: CASSYAGRGNSPLHF
v_gene: TRBV6-5
j_gene: TRBJ1-6
abundance: .
d_gene: .

CDR3nt: TGTGCCTGGGGGACAGGGATCAACGAGCAGTACTTC
CDR3aa: CAWGTGINEQYF
v_gene: TRBV30
j_gene: TRBJ2-7
abundance: .
d_gene: TRBD1

CDR3nt: TGCGCCAGCAGCCAAGATGAACGGGAGAGGAATGAGCAGTTCTTC
CDR3aa: CASSQDERERNEQFF
v_gene: TRBV4-1
j_gene: TRBJ2-1
abundance: .
d_gene: .

CDR3nt: TGTGCCAGCAGTGAGGGGAGTGTGGATGAAAAACTGTTTTTT
CDR3aa: CASSEGSVDEKLFF
v_gene: TRBV2
j_gene: TRBJ1-4
abundance: .
d_gene: .

CDR3nt: TGTGCCAGCAGCTTGCCGACAGGGGACGAGACCCAGTACTTC
CDR3aa: CASSLPTGDETQYF
v_gene: TRBV13
j_gene: TRBJ2-5
abundance: .
d_gene: TRBD1

CDR3nt: TGTGCCAGCAGTTTCCATCTAGCGGGAGGGCCAATAGATACGCAGTATTTT
CDR3aa: CASSFHLAGGPIDTQYF
v_gene: TRBV27
j_gene: TRBJ2-3
abundance: .
d_gene: TRBD2

CDR3nt: TGTGCCAGCAGTGAAACTAGCGGGAGAAGTGACGAGCAGTACTTC
CDR3aa: CASSETSGRSDEQYF
v_gene: TRBV6-4
j_gene: TRBJ2-7
abundance: .
d_gene: TRBD2

CDR3nt: TGTGCCTGGAGTCCGGGGTCAGCCTACAATGAGCAGTTCTTC
CDR3aa: CAWSPGSAYNEQFF
v_gene: TRBV30
j_gene: TRBJ2-1
abundance: many
d_gene: .

CDR3nt: TGCAGTGCTAGCCCCAAGCATTTT
CDR3aa: CSASPKHF
v_gene: TRBV20-1
j_gene: TRBJ1-5
abundance: .
d_gene: .

CDR3nt: TGTGCCAGCAGTGGGGGACTTGGTATCACAGATACGCAGTATTTT
CDR3aa: CASSGGLGITDTQYF
v_gene: TRBV6-5
j_gene: TRBJ2-3
abundance: .
d_gene: .

CDR3nt: TGTGCCAGCAGCCTCCAGGGCGACACCGGGGAGCTGTTTTTT
CDR3aa: CASSLQGDTGELFF
v_gene: TRBV14
j_gene: TRBJ2-2
abundance: .
d_gene: .

CDR3nt: TGTGCCTGGAGTCATAGCGGGAGGGATACGCAGTATTTT
CDR3aa: CAWSHSGRDTQYF
v_gene: TRBV30
j_gene: TRBJ2-3
abundance: .
d_gene: TRBD2

CDR3nt: TGTGCCAGCAGCCCAGACGACCACAGGGGTGAGACCCAGTACTTC
CDR3aa: CASSPDDHRGETQYF
v_gene: TRBV5-4
j_gene: TRBJ2-5
abundance: .
d_gene: TRBD1

CDR3nt: TGCGCCAGCAGCCAAGAGAGGGGGCGTCAGCCCCAGCATTTT
CDR3aa: CASSQERGRQPQHF
v_gene: TRBV4-1
j_gene: TRBJ1-5
abundance: .
d_gene: TRBD1

CDR3nt: TGTGCCAGCAGGGAAACAGGACAAGAGACCCAGTACTTC
CDR3aa: CASRETGQETQYF
v_gene: TRBV28
j_gene: TRBJ2-5
abundance: .
d_gene: .

CDR3nt: TGTGCCAGCAGTTACGAATTGAAAACAGGTCATGAAAAACTGTTTTTT
CDR3aa: CASSYELKTGHEKLFF
v_gene: TRBV6-5
j_gene: TRBJ1-4
abundance: .
d_gene: .

CDR3nt: TGTGCCAGCAGAAGGGACAGGGGGCCGGGCTATGGCTACACCTTC
CDR3aa: CASRRDRGPGYGYTF
v_gene: TRBV6-5
j_gene: TRBJ1-2
abundance: .
d_gene: TRBD1

CDR3nt: TGTGCCAGCAGCCAAGGACTAACCTACGAGCAGTACTTC
CDR3aa: CASSQGLTYEQYF
v_gene: TRBV11-2
j_gene: TRBJ2-7
abundance: .
d_gene: .

CDR3nt: TGTGCCAGCAGCTTCCAACTAGCGGGAGTGGTCGAGCAGTACTTC
CDR3aa: CASSFQLAGVVEQYF
v_gene: TRBV7-8
j_gene: TRBJ2-7
abundance: once
d_gene: TRBD2

CDR3nt: TGTGCCAGCAGTTTCTTCAGGGGGCAGTACGAGCAGTACTTC
CDR3aa: CASSFFRGQYEQYF
v_gene: TRBV28
j_gene: TRBJ2-7
abundance: .
d_gene: TRBD1

CDR3nt: TGTGCCAGCAGCTTTCCTGGACTAGCGGGAGTTAATGAGCAGTTCTTC
CDR3aa: CASSFPGLAGVNEQFF
v_gene: TRBV5-6
j_gene: TRBJ2-1
abundance: .
d_gene: TRBD2

CDR3nt: TGCGCCAGCAGCCAGACAGCTAACTATGGCTACACCTTC
CDR3aa: CASSQTANYGYTF
v_gene: TRBV5-1
j_gene: TRBJ1-2
abundance: .
d_gene: .

CDR3nt: TGTGCCAGCAGCTCGCGGGAGGGTCCCTACGAGCAGTACTTC
CDR3aa: CASSSREGPYEQYF
v_gene: TRBV13
j_gene: TRBJ2-7
abundance: .
d_gene: TRBD2

CDR3nt: TGTGCCAGCAGCTTTTTTGATTGGACAGCGCAGAACACCGGGGAGCTGTTTTTT
CDR3aa: CASSFFDWTAQNTGELFF
v_gene: TRBV5-4
j_gene: TRBJ2-2
abundance: .
d_gene: .

CDR3nt: TGTGCCAGCAGCTCACCGGGACAGGGGGCGACCGGGGAGCTGTTTTTT
CDR3aa: CASSSPGQGATGELFF
v_gene: TRBV11-3
j_gene: TRBJ2-2
abundance: .
d_gene: TRBD1

CDR3nt: TGTGCCAGCAGTTTATCTGGCGGAACTAAGGCCTACGAGCAGTACTTC
CDR3aa: CASSLSGGTKAYEQYF
v_gene: TRBV28
j_gene: TRBJ2-7
abundance: .
d_gene: .

CDR3nt: TGTGCCACCAGCAGAGATAGGGGACTAGCGGGATCTCCTAGCTCTGGGGCCAACGTCCTGACTTTC
CDR3aa: CATSRDRGLAGSPSSGANVLTF
v_gene: TRBV15
j_gene: TRBJ2-6
abundance: .
d_gene: TRBD2

CDR3nt: TGTGCCAGCAGTGCGGAGAGGGGGTACGAGCAGTACTTC
CDR3aa: CASSAERGYEQYF
v_gene: TRBV2
j_gene: TRBJ2-7
abundance: .
d_gene: .